The 6 T cell receptor beta chains below come from one sample, sequenced in a study of blood T cell repertoires in COVID-19 (dated by TCRdb to about 2020). Libraries were prepared through the immunoSEQ multiplex PCR assay. Here the immuneACCESS table is served through TCRdb, limited to in-frame sequences with V and J called. Missing clones are a known gap in these copies; in checked studies unresolved V genes cover under half, and the rest lacks a known reason. The table for this sample lists about 130,000 clones; around four fifths of them were counted only once. The ten biggest clones cover 18% of the sample. Sequencing used PBMCs or T cells enriched from blood (not recorded which). These receptors were taken from a young man who had recovered from COVID-19.

This clone was seen more than once but under ten times. The chain couples TRBV28 to TRBJ2-2, with 7 bases that match TRBD1. CDR3 length: 15 residues. CDR1 and CDR2 (germline): MDHEN, SYDVKM. V dropped 5 bases and J dropped 6; count of bases not matched to a gene: 9. CDR3 protein: CASSPLQGMPGELFF. The CDR3 DNA is TGTGCCAGCAGTCCCCTACAGGGGATGCCCGGGGAGCTGTTTTTT.

This chain joins TRBV2 and TRBJ2-7; TRBD1 aligns across 9 bases. J lost 3 bases, V lost 1 base, and 4 bases had no gene match. CDR1 and CDR2 (germline): SNHLY, FYNNEI. CDR3 length equals 15 residues. DNA of the CDR3: TGTGCCAGCAGTGAAGACAGGGGGCGCGTCTACGAGCAGTACTTC. Its translation: CASSEDRGRVYEQYF.

V and J are TRBV11-2 and TRBJ2-2; maybe TRBD2 (6 bases). V lost 1 base, J lost 1 base, and 10 bases lay in between. Germline CDR1 and CDR2: SGHAT and FQNNGV. The CDR3 sequence is 16 residues long. CDR3 DNA sequence: TGTGCCAGCAGCTTAGTCGGGGGAAAGAACACCGGGGAGCTGTTTTTT. It is translated as CASSLVGGKNTGELFF. The complete variable domain, with remaining parts taken from reference TRBV11-2 and TRBJ2-2, reads EAGVAQSPRYKIIEKRQSVAFWCNPISGHATLYWYQQILGQGPKLLIQFQNNGVVDDSQLPKDRFSAERLKGVDSTLKIQPAKLEDSAVYLCASSLVGGKNTGELFFGEGSRLTVL.

This clone was recorded once. The chain links TRBV5-1 to TRBJ2-5; 8 bases match TRBD1. The CDR3 extends over 15 amino acids. CDR1 is SGHRS and CDR2 is YFSETQ in the germline V gene. V lost 0 bases to trimming and J lost 5 bases; unmatched junction nucleotides: 6. CDR3 nucleotides: TGCGCCAGCAGCTTGGGGGCAGGGGGCACGGAGACCCAGTACTTC. Its protein product is CASSLGAGGTETQYF.

This clone was seen a handful of times. This rearrangement joins TRBV27 to TRBJ1-1, with TRBD1 matching 7 bases. The junction had 6 bases not matched to a gene; V was cut back by 6 bases and J by 8 bases. This CDR3 spans 12 amino acids. The germline gives CDR1 MNHEY, CDR2 SMNVEV (reference sequence). The CDR3 bases are TGTGCCAGCAGGTTAGGGACAGCCGAAGCTTTCTTT. It translates to CASRLGTAEAFF.

The chain has TRBV6-5 and TRBJ1-2; 9 nucleotides line up with TRBD1. Germline V gene sequence: CDR1 MNHEY, CDR2 SVGAGI. This CDR3 has 12 amino acids. Germline trimming cut 9 bases from V and 6 bases from J; bases unmatched to any gene: 5. The CDR3 loop reads CARGTGIHGYTF. The CDR3 DNA reads TGTGCCAGGGGGACAGGGATCCATGGCTACACCTTC.